This record covers a single TCR beta chain. This sample was included in a study of T cell responses to AZD1222 COVID-19 vaccine. The assay was immunoSEQ multiplex PCR, and TCRdb's table has in-frame clones only and misses some. The sample gives 150,000 to 200,000 clones, 94% of which show up once; 0.64% is in the top ten. The CDR3 extends over 13 amino acids. Germline CDR1 SNHLY, CDR2 FYNNEI. V lost 6 bases and J lost 13, with 19 bases in between. This chain links TRBV2 with TRBJ2-4, with D perhaps given as TRBD1 or TRBD2 (5 bases each). The receptor comes from an adult in good health. The starting material was peripheral blood, obtained on day 0 of AZD1222 vaccination. The DNA of the CDR3 is TGTGCCAGCAGCCTAGTGAGGGACCGAACCCAGTACTTC. It specifies CASSLVRDRTQYF.